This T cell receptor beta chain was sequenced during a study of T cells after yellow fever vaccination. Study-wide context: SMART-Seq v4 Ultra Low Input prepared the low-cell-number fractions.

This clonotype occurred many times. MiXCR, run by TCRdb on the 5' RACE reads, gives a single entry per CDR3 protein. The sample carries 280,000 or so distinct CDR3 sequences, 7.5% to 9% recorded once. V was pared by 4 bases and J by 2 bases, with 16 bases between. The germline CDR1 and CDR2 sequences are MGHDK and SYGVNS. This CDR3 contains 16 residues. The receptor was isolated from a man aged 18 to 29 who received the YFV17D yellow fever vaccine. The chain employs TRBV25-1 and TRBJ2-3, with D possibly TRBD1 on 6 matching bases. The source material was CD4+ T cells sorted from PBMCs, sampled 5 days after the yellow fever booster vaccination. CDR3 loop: CASSVGGGRPTDTQYF. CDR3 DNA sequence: TGTGCCAGCAGTGTAGGTGGGGGCCGACCCACAGATACGCAGTATTTT. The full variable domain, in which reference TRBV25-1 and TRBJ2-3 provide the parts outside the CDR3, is EADIYQTPRYLVIGTGKKITLECSQTMGHDKMYWYQQDPGMELHLIHYSYGVNSTEKGDLSSESTVSRIRTEHFPLTLESARPSHTSQYLCASSVGGGRPTDTQYFGPGTRLTVL.